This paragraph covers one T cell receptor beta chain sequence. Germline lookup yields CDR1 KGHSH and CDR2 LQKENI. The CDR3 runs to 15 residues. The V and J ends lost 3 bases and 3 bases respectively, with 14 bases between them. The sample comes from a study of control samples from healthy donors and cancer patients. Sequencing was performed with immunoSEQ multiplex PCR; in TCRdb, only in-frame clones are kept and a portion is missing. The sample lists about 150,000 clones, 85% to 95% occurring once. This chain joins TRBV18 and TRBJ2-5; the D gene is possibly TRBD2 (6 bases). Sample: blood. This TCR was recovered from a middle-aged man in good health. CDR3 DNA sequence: TGTGCCAGCTCACCGGGTGAGACTAGGAAAGAGACCCAGTACTTC. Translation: CASSPGETRKETQYF.